The source of this T cell receptor beta chain is a study of siplizumab effects on memory and regulatory T cells. Using immunoSEQ multiplex PCR, the repertoire was profiled, and TCRdb retains in-frame clones only, with some absent. Seen here are approximately 82,000 clones, about 87% observed once, and the top ten hold approximately 1.5%. The V and J ends lost 0 bases and 6 bases respectively, with 6 bases between them. The CDR3 is 13 residues long. CDR1 and CDR2 from the germline V gene are MNHEY and SVGAGI. The V call is TRBV6-5, the J call TRBJ1-5; D uncertain. This receptor was obtained from a human donor in good health. Sequenced material: Tregs sorted from blood. The CDR3 DNA reads as TGTGCCAGCAGTTACTCGGGCGCTCAGCCCCAGCATTTT. Protein sequence: CASSYSGAQPQHF.